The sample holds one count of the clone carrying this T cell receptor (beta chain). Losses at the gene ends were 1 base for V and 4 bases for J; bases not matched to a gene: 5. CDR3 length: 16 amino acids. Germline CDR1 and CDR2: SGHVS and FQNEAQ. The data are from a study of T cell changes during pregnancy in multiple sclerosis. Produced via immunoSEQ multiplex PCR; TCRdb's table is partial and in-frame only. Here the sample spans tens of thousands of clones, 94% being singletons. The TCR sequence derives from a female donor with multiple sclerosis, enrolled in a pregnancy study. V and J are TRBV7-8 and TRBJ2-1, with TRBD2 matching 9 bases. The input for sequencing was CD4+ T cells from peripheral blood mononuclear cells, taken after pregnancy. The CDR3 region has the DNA TGTGCCAGCAGCTTAGAGCGGCTAGCGGGATACAATGAGCAGTTCTTC. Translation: CASSLERLAGYNEQFF.